The 4 T cell receptor beta chains reported below all come from one sample, sequenced in a study of cytomegalovirus exposure and HLA in healthy donors. Using immunoSEQ multiplex PCR, the repertoire was profiled, and TCRdb retains in-frame clones only, with some absent. The sample lists 80,000 to 100,000 clones, more than 75% occurring once. The material sequenced was PBMCs. The receptors shown here come from a young man in good health and CMV-seronegative.

Only one count was recorded for this clone. This chain uses TRBV7-9 with TRBJ2-1; 7 bases fit TRBD2. The CDR3 is 15 residues long. Germline V CDR1 and CDR2: SEHNR, FQNEAQ (reference sequence). V was clipped by 4 bases and J by 6 bases; unmatched bases: 9. CDR3 amino acids: CASSSGLGVGNEQFF. The CDR3 nucleotides are TGTGCCAGCAGCTCCGGACTAGGGGTGGGCAATGAGCAGTTCTTC.

The gene calls are TRBV28 and TRBJ2-3, with no clear D. The V end lost 1 base, the J end lost 3 bases, and 11 bases lay between the germline ends. The germline CDR1 and CDR2 sequences are MDHEN and SYDVKM. There are 15 residues in the CDR3. CDR3 nucleotides: TGTGCCAGCAGTTTATTGACACAGATGACAGATACGCAGTATTTT. Translation: CASSLLTQMTDTQYF.

The J gene is TRBJ1-2, the V gene TRBV28, with 9 bases identical to TRBD1. The V segment lost 7 bases and the J segment 4 bases; nucleotides outside the gene matches: 13. In germline, CDR1 is MDHEN, CDR2 SYDVKM. This CDR3 comprises 16 residues. CDR3 protein: CASIDSRDRATYGYTF. The CDR3 region has the DNA TGTGCCAGCATAGACTCCCGGGACAGGGCTACCTATGGCTACACCTTC.

The gene calls are TRBV5-3 and TRBJ1-5; TRBD1 might be the D (6 bases). TRBV5-3 is labeled an ORF, and its function is uncertain. The germline V and J ends were trimmed by 2 bases and 7 bases, with 25 bases remaining between them. This CDR3 spans 18 amino acids. This CDR3 is CARSFGAIQGKDWQPQHF. The CDR3 bases are TGTGCCAGAAGCTTTGGGGCCATACAGGGCAAAGACTGGCAGCCCCAGCATTTT.